This is a list of T cell receptor beta chains from one sample in a study of T cell responses to AZD1222 COVID-19 vaccine. Only in-frame clones appear in the TCRdb table, and some are missing; sequencing was by immunoSEQ multiplex PCR. The sample carries approximately 160,000 clones, 93% recorded once. The sample here was peripheral blood, taken on day 0 of AZD1222 vaccination. The receptors were sampled from an adult in good health. The conserved cysteine and the conserved F or W are not part of the CDR3 here. Each record gives: V gene, J gene, CDR3 protein.

v_gene: TRBV28; j_gene: TRBJ2-7; CDR3aa: ATDTEYEQY
v_gene: TRBV7-9; j_gene: TRBJ1-1; CDR3aa: ASSQSRGAMNTEAF
v_gene: TRBV9; j_gene: TRBJ1-3; CDR3aa: ASSPMGGALHRSGNTIY
v_gene: TRBV6-5; j_gene: TRBJ2-7; CDR3aa: ASSYGSGGESYEQY
v_gene: TRBV24-1; j_gene: TRBJ1-6; CDR3aa: ATSDWQENSPLH
v_gene: TRBV14; j_gene: TRBJ2-3; CDR3aa: ASSPRADTQY
v_gene: TRBV3-1/TRBV3-2; j_gene: TRBJ2-3; CDR3aa: ASSLAVARDTQY
v_gene: TRBV30; j_gene: TRBJ2-3; CDR3aa: AWTKSTDTQY
v_gene: TRBV3-1/TRBV3-2; j_gene: TRBJ1-5; CDR3aa: ASSPRTGQSAQH
v_gene: TRBV6-6; j_gene: TRBJ1-3; CDR3aa: ASRSGGNTIY
v_gene: TRBV7-8; j_gene: TRBJ1-5; CDR3aa: ASSLFGRSEPQH
v_gene: TRBV12-3/TRBV12-4; j_gene: TRBJ1-1; CDR3aa: ASSWTSLTEAF
v_gene: TRBV6-2/TRBV6-3; j_gene: TRBJ1-5; CDR3aa: ASSFFRGGRSNQPQH
v_gene: TRBV6-6; j_gene: TRBJ1-5; CDR3aa: ASSYHTTRRNQPQH
v_gene: TRBV5-6; j_gene: TRBJ2-5; CDR3aa: ASSYRGGVETQY
v_gene: TRBV5-1; j_gene: TRBJ2-5; CDR3aa: ASSLYRDMETQY
v_gene: TRBV29-1; j_gene: TRBJ2-2; CDR3aa: SVDELSNTGELF
v_gene: TRBV19; j_gene: TRBJ2-3; CDR3aa: ASSGTSTDTQY
v_gene: TRBV6-5; j_gene: TRBJ1-1; CDR3aa: ASRLLGSTEAF
v_gene: TRBV15; j_gene: TRBJ2-5; CDR3aa: ATSASLAGGQETQY
v_gene: TRBV7-9; j_gene: TRBJ2-1; CDR3aa: ASSLESYNEQF
v_gene: TRBV15; j_gene: TRBJ1-5; CDR3aa: ATSRDLSNQPQH
v_gene: TRBV11-2; j_gene: TRBJ1-1; CDR3aa: ASSPKRGTEAF
v_gene: TRBV12-3/TRBV12-4; j_gene: TRBJ1-5; CDR3aa: ASWGGSNQPQH
v_gene: TRBV24-1; j_gene: TRBJ1-4; CDR3aa: ATSPGGFGTNEKLF
v_gene: TRBV28; j_gene: TRBJ1-4; CDR3aa: ASSPGGRSDEKLF
v_gene: TRBV15; j_gene: TRBJ1-5; CDR3aa: ATSDSRDRVSGGNQPQH
v_gene: TRBV28; j_gene: TRBJ1-2; CDR3aa: ASSLRQLYGYT
v_gene: TRBV20-1; j_gene: TRBJ2-1; CDR3aa: SAGTAGGRF
v_gene: TRBV29-1; j_gene: TRBJ1-1; CDR3aa: SVAAGTNTEAF
v_gene: TRBV6-5; j_gene: TRBJ2-3; CDR3aa: ASSYSRQGADTQY
v_gene: TRBV6-5; j_gene: TRBJ2-7; CDR3aa: ASRVGQGLYEQY
v_gene: TRBV5-4; j_gene: TRBJ1-2; CDR3aa: ASSAHHWGADYGYT
v_gene: TRBV11-2; j_gene: TRBJ1-2; CDR3aa: ASSPGTLYGYT
v_gene: TRBV2; j_gene: TRBJ1-1; CDR3aa: ARSTGLNTEAF
v_gene: TRBV3-1/TRBV3-2; j_gene: TRBJ1-2; CDR3aa: ASSVKQGAGGYT
v_gene: TRBV6-1; j_gene: TRBJ1-5; CDR3aa: ASSGANQPQH
v_gene: TRBV10-3; j_gene: TRBJ1-3; CDR3aa: AISESPSARDTIY
v_gene: TRBV5-1; j_gene: TRBJ1-1; CDR3aa: ASSLPGNTEAF
v_gene: TRBV5-1; j_gene: TRBJ1-1; CDR3aa: ASSLGQVNTEAF
v_gene: TRBV11-3; j_gene: TRBJ2-7; CDR3aa: ASSLRTGPQFYEQY
v_gene: TRBV5-1; j_gene: TRBJ1-4; CDR3aa: ASSYRDRGSNEKLF
v_gene: TRBV6-5; j_gene: TRBJ2-5; CDR3aa: ASSTIQGRGETQY
v_gene: TRBV5-1; j_gene: TRBJ1-4; CDR3aa: ASKSTGRFNEKLF
v_gene: TRBV15; j_gene: TRBJ2-1; CDR3aa: ATSSRGDSYNEQF
v_gene: TRBV7-9; j_gene: TRBJ2-7; CDR3aa: ASSSSSSYEQY
v_gene: TRBV3-1/TRBV3-2; j_gene: TRBJ2-1; CDR3aa: ASSSATSGGEDEQF
v_gene: TRBV28; j_gene: TRBJ2-2; CDR3aa: ASSLLSGTATGELF
v_gene: TRBV10-3; j_gene: TRBJ1-3; CDR3aa: AISESPDSGNTIY
v_gene: TRBV7-9; j_gene: TRBJ1-2; CDR3aa: ASSFEGDGYT